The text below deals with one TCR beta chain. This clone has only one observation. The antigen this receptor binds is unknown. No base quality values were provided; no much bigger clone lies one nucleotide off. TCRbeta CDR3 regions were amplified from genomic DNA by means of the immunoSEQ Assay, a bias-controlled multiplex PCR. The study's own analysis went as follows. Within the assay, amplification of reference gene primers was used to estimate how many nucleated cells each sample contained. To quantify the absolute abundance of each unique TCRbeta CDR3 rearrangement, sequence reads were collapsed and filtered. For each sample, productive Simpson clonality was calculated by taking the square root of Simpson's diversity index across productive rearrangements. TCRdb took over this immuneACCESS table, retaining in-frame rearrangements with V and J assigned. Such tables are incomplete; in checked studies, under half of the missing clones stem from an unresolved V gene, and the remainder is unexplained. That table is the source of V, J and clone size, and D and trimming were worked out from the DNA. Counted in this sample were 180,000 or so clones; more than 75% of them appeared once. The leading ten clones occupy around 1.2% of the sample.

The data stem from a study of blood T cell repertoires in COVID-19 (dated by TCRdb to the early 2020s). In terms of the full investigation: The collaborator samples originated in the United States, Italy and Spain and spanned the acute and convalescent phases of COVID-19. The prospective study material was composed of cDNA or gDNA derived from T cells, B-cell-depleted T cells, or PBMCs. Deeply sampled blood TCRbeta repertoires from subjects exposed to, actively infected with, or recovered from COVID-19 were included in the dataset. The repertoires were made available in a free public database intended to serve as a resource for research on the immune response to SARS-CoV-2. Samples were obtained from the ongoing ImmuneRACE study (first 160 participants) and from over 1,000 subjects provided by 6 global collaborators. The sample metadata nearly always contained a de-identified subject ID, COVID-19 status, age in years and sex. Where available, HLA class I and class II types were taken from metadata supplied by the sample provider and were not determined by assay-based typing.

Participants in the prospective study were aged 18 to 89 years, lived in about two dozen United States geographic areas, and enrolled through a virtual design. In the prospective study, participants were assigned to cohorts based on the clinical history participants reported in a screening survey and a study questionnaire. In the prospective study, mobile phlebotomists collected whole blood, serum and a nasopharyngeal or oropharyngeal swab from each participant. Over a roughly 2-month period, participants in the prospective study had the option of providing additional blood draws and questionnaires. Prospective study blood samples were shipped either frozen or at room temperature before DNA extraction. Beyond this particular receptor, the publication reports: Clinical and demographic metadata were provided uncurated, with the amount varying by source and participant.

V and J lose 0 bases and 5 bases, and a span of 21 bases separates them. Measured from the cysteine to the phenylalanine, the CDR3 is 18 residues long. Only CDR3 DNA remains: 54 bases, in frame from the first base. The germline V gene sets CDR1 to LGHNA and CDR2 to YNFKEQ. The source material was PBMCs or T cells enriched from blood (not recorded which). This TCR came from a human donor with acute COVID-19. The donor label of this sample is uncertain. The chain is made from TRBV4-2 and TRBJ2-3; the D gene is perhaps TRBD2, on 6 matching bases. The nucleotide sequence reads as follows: TGTGCCAGCAGCCAAGATGACCCTAGCGAGGGACGAGGAGATACGCAGTATTTT. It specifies CASSQDDPSEGRGDTQYF.